This TCR beta chain derives from a study of T cell responses to AZD1222 COVID-19 vaccine. Germline lookup yields CDR1 MNHEY and CDR2 SMNVEV (reference sequence). Between the trimmed V and J ends, which lost 6 bases and 4 bases, there was a span of 18 bases. The length of the CDR3 is 15 residues. Assay: immunoSEQ multiplex PCR; the TCRdb copy retains only in-frame clones and omits some. The top ten clones hold 7.5% of a sample with some 92,000 clones, over 80% of them seen once. The specimen comprised peripheral blood, sampled on day 0 of AZD1222 vaccination. This clonotype was obtained from an adult in good health. The J gene is TRBJ1-2, the V gene TRBV27; tentative D call: TRBD1 (6 bases). The DNA of the CDR3 is TGTGCCAGCAGCCCGCCCCTGGGGGGCCCCTATGGCTACACCTTC. Translated: CASSPPLGGPYGYTF.